The 28 T cell receptor beta chains in this list originate from one sample, sequenced in a study of T-cell reconstitution after alpha-beta-depleted transplantation in children. Preparing the TCRbeta library involved the use of unique molecular identifiers. TCRdb re-called the PCR reads through MiXCR, storing one row per CDR3 protein. Of 490,000 or so distinct CDR3 sequences in the sample, 10% to 13% are singletons; the top ten hold about 2%. Source: PBMCs, taken before TCRalphabeta/CD19-depleted stem cell transplant. These receptors were taken from a child younger than 10 with inherited bone marrow failure, due to receive a stem cell transplant.

This clonotype was detected ten times or more. The gene calls are TRBV12-3 or TRBV12-4 and TRBJ1-6; 8 positions agree with TRBD1. The CDR3 extends over 14 amino acids. The trim removed 5 bases at V and 10 bases at J, leaving 7 bases unmatched. CDR3 amino acids: CASSPTGGGSPLHF. CDR3 DNA sequence: TGTGCCAGCAGTCCAACAGGGGGGGGATCACCCCTCCACTTT.

The sample holds many counts of this clonotype. The chain joins TRBV14 to TRBJ2-7; TRBD1 is a possible D gene (5 bases). Per germline, CDR1 SGHDN and CDR2 FVKESK. CDR3 length: 13 amino acids. V was cut by 1 base and J by 6 bases, with 10 bases left in between. The CDR3: CASSQVQGGEQYF. Written as DNA, the CDR3 is TGTGCCAGCAGCCAAGTTCAGGGTGGCGAGCAGTACTTC.

This clonotype came up many times. The J gene is TRBJ1-1, the V gene TRBV7-9, with 9 bases identical to TRBD1. This CDR3 is built from 16 residues. Germline CDR1 SEHNR, CDR2 FQNEAQ (reference sequence). Trimming at V came to 5 bases and at J to 4 bases, leaving 11 bases not matched to a gene. As DNA, the CDR3 is TGTGCCAGCAGCCCAATCATACAGGGGGCCGGCACTGAAGCTTTCTTT. Translating it yields CASSPIIQGAGTEAFF.

This clonotype has at least ten counts. The rearrangement uses TRBV27 and TRBJ2-7, with TRBD2 identical over 7 bases. With V trimmed by 6 bases and J by 6 bases, 5 bases remained unmatched. Germline CDR1 reads MNHEY; CDR2 reads SMNVEV (reference sequence). This CDR3 has 12 residues. Here the CDR3 reads CASSFSSGEQYF. CDR3 sequence (DNA): TGTGCCAGCAGCTTCTCTAGCGGCGAGCAGTACTTC.

This clonotype appeared a few times. The chain links TRBV6-1 to TRBJ2-4; D may be TRBD1 or TRBD2 (5 bases each). CDR1 and CDR2 from the germline V gene are MNHNS and SASEGT. With 2 bases removed from V and 0 bases from J, the gap between germline ends came to 11 bases. The CDR3 is 16 residues long. Here the CDR3 DNA reads TGTGCCAGCAGTGAATATATCGGGACAGCCAAAAACATTCAGTACTTC. Its translation: CASSEYIGTAKNIQYF.

This clonotype was observed many times. The chain couples TRBV20-1 to TRBJ2-1; TRBD2 might be the D (6 bases). The germline V gene has CDR1 DFQATT and CDR2 SNEGSKA (reference sequence). CDR3 length: 15 amino acids. V was shortened by 3 bases and J by 4 bases, with 16 bases between the two germline ends. CDR3 bases: TGCAGTGCTAGGATACTAGCCGATTTATACAATGAGCAGTTCTTC. Protein: CSARILADLYNEQFF.

In the case of this clonotype: One junction end does not reproduce the germline sequence, and a read error may be involved. The chain links TRBV20-1 to TRBJ2-1, with 11 nucleotides matching TRBD2. Germline values: CDR1 DFQATT, CDR2 SNEGSKA (reference sequence). The CDR3 has 14 amino acids. In DNA form, the CDR3 reads TGCTGTGCGAAACTAGCGGGAGCCGTCAATGAGCAGTTCTTC. Protein sequence: CCAKLAGAVNEQFF.

This clonotype has ten or more counts. This chain uses TRBV5-5 with TRBJ2-5; the D is unclear. This CDR3 contains 15 residues. Trimming left V 4 bases short and J 3 bases short, with 16 bases between. Per germline, CDR1 SGHKS and CDR2 YYEKEE (reference sequence). The chain's CDR3 is CASSRAPDKEETQYF. CDR3 sequence (DNA): TGTGCCAGCAGCCGGGCCCCCGACAAGGAAGAGACCCAGTACTTC.

This clonotype was found many times. This rearrangement joins TRBV12-3 or TRBV12-4 to TRBJ2-4, with D uncertain. The CDR3 is made up of 13 amino acids. V was cut by 1 base and J by 7 bases, with 8 bases left in between. This CDR3 reads CASSLGRRNIQYF. The CDR3 region has the DNA TGTGCCAGCAGTTTAGGCAGACGGAACATTCAGTACTTC.

This clonotype was detected a few times. The chain employs TRBV16 and TRBJ1-5; TRBD1 matches 7 bases. Germline V gene data show CDR1 as KGHSY and CDR2 as FQNENV. This CDR3 has 16 amino acids. V trimming: 3 bases; J trimming: 4 bases; junction bases outside the gene matches: 9. In nucleotides, the CDR3 is TGTGCCAGCAGCCATGCAGGGGGTCTTGGGAATCAGCCCCAGCATTTT. Encoded protein: CASSHAGGLGNQPQHF.

This clonotype was observed many times. The chain is built from TRBV6-2 or TRBV6-3 and TRBJ1-2, with unresolved D. V was cut by 5 bases and J by 8 bases, with 12 bases left in between. This CDR3 has 12 amino acids. Germline V gene lookup returns CDR1 MNHEY and CDR2 SVGEGT. For the CDR3, the DNA is TGTGCCAGCAGTGAGTCTACGTGGGGCTACACCTTC. Residues: CASSESTWGYTF.

This clonotype came up many times. The chain uses TRBV20-1 and TRBJ2-1; TRBD2 agrees at 12 bases. V trimming: 6 bases; J trimming: 13 bases; junction bases outside the gene matches: 7. Germline assignment: CDR1 DFQATT and CDR2 SNEGSKA (reference sequence). This CDR3 spans 12 amino acids. This CDR3 is CSAGTSGLYQFF. For the CDR3, the DNA is TGCAGTGCGGGGACTAGCGGGCTATACCAGTTCTTC.

This clonotype was counted at least ten times. The rearrangement links TRBV4-2 to TRBJ2-1; perhaps TRBD2 as D (7 bases). The CDR3 runs 17 residues. From germline, CDR1 is LGHNA and CDR2 YNFKEQ. Trimming pared 1 base from V and 5 bases from J, leaving 18 bases between. In DNA, the CDR3 is TGTGCCAGCAGCCAAGTAGTTGAGGGGGGGATTCACAATGAGCAGTTCTTC. Translated: CASSQVVEGGIHNEQFF.

In this sample, this clonotype turned up many times. The chain joins TRBV12-3 or TRBV12-4 to TRBJ2-3, with no clear D. V lost 3 bases, J lost 6 bases, and 7 bases lay in between. The CDR3 sequence is 12 residues long. The CDR3 nucleotides read TGTGCCAGCAGTTTTGAAGGGGATACGCAGTATTTT. This gives the protein CASSFEGDTQYF.

This clonotype was recorded at least ten times. The V call is TRBV9, the J call TRBJ1-2; D is uncertain. The V gene lost 4 bases and the J gene lost 8 bases, with 18 bases spanning the gap. Germline V CDR1 and CDR2: SGDLS, YYNGEE. The CDR3 is 14 residues long. As DNA, the CDR3 is TGTGCCAGCAGCCCTAGTGATGGTTTTGGAGGCTACACCTTC. Protein product: CASSPSDGFGGYTF.

There are many counts of this clonotype. The chain has TRBV6-5 and TRBJ1-1; D gene uncertain. V was shortened by 2 bases and J by 1 base, with 8 bases between the two germline ends. The CDR3 consists of 14 residues. CDR1 and CDR2 (germline): MNHEY, SVGAGI. The CDR3 loop reads CASSYGTSNTEAFF. The CDR3, as DNA: TGTGCCAGCAGTTACGGAACCTCGAACACTGAAGCTTTCTTT.

In its sample, this clonotype was seen a few times. V usage is TRBV5-1 and J usage is TRBJ2-7, with 7 bases identical to TRBD1. Trimming took 5 bases from V and 1 from J; bases not matched to a gene: 12. The CDR3 is made up of 16 amino acids. Per the germline V gene, CDR1 is SGHRS and CDR2 is YFSETQ. The CDR3 protein is CASSRSSTGTSYEQYF. CDR3 coding DNA: TGCGCCAGCAGTCGAAGTTCGACAGGGACGTCCTACGAGCAGTACTTC.

This clonotype was counted many times. The V and J genes are TRBV5-1 and TRBJ2-1; 13 bases map to TRBD2. The CDR3 consists of 15 residues. Looked up from germline, CDR1 is SGHRS and CDR2 is YFSETQ. The V and J ends lost 4 bases and 6 bases, in that order; junction bases with no gene match: 4. This chain's CDR3 is CASSRTSGSPNEQFF. CDR3 bases: TGCGCCAGCAGCCGGACTAGCGGGAGCCCCAATGAGCAGTTCTTC.

This clonotype was seen many times. The CDR3: CASSSSGQRYYEQYF. In DNA form, the CDR3 reads TGTGCCAGCAGTTCCTCGGGACAGAGGTACTACGAGCAGTACTTC. V and J are TRBV28 and TRBJ2-7; 7 bases align to TRBD1. Germline values: CDR1 MDHEN, CDR2 SYDVKM. The CDR3 extends over 15 amino acids. J lost 3 bases, V lost 4 bases, and 9 bases had no gene match.

This clonotype was seen repeatedly, ten times or more. The genes are TRBV29-1 and TRBJ1-2; tentatively, D is TRBD1 (6 bases). This CDR3 is built from 10 residues. The V gene lost 5 bases and the J gene lost 5 bases, with 6 bases spanning the gap. Germline CDR1 and CDR2: SQVTM and ANQGSEA. CDR3 sequence: CSVRGYGYTF. The DNA of the CDR3 is TGCAGCGTTAGGGGGTATGGCTACACCTTC.

This clonotype was observed a few times. The chain carries TRBV18 and TRBJ1-1; 7 bases align to TRBD1. The CDR3 length is 15 residues. Germline lookup yields CDR1 KGHSH and CDR2 LQKENI. The junction had 3 bases not matched to a gene; V was cut back by 1 base and J by 1 base. The CDR3 loop is CASSPRTGENTEAFF. CDR3 nucleotides: TGTGCCAGCTCACCACGTACAGGGGAGAACACTGAAGCTTTCTTT.

This clonotype was seen many times. The chain has TRBV4-1 and TRBJ2-1; 7 bases are shared with TRBD1. Germline values: CDR1 MGHRA, CDR2 YSYEKL. The CDR3 is 17 residues long. V dropped 0 bases and J dropped 4; count of bases not matched to a gene: 9. The CDR3 loop is CASSQDDRVPFYNEQFF. CDR3 sequence (DNA): TGCGCCAGCAGCCAAGATGACAGGGTGCCCTTTTACAATGAGCAGTTCTTC.

This clonotype has ten or more counts. This chain uses TRBV6-6 with TRBJ1-6; D may be TRBD1 (5 bases). This CDR3 is 13 amino acids long. The V and J ends lost 3 bases and 10 bases respectively, with 10 bases between them. Germline assignment: CDR1 MNHNY and CDR2 SVGAGI (reference sequence). The CDR3 reads CASSYTEGSPLHF. The CDR3 DNA follows: TGTGCCAGCAGTTATACCGAGGGGTCACCCCTCCACTTT.

This clonotype showed up many times. J is TRBJ2-7 and V is TRBV6-5; 14 bases map to TRBD2. The CDR3 spans 17 residues. With V trimmed by 0 bases and J by 4 bases, 5 bases remained unmatched. Germline-derived CDR1 and CDR2 are MNHEY and SVGAGI. The CDR3 protein is CASSYSGGLAGVYEQYF. The CDR3 DNA reads TGTGCCAGCAGTTACTCTGGGGGACTAGCGGGAGTTTACGAGCAGTACTTC.

This clonotype was seen repeatedly, ten times or more. This rearrangement joins TRBV3-1 to TRBJ2-1; 7 nucleotides align to TRBD2. Germline assignment: CDR1 LGHDT and CDR2 YNNKEL (reference sequence). The CDR3 is made up of 16 amino acids. The J segment lost 7 bases and the V segment lost 2 bases, leaving 11 bases of the junction unmatched. In nucleotides, the CDR3 is TGTGCCAGCAGCCAACTGAGGAGCGGGACCCCAAATGAGCAGTTCTTC. Translating it yields CASSQLRSGTPNEQFF.

This clonotype came up many times. The V call is TRBV27, the J call TRBJ2-3; tentative D call: TRBD2 (6 bases). This CDR3 has 16 residues. Trimming took 6 bases from V and 0 from J, leaving 16 bases between them. The germline V gene has CDR1 MNHEY and CDR2 SMNVEV (reference sequence). The CDR3 sequence is CASRPVSGPSTDTQYF. CDR3 sequence (DNA): TGTGCCAGCAGGCCCGTTAGCGGACCTAGCACAGATACGCAGTATTTT.

This clonotype was seen many times. The genes are TRBV29-1 and TRBJ2-7, with D possibly TRBD2 on 5 matching bases. The V end lost 1 base, the J end lost 9 bases, and 16 bases lay between the germline ends. Germline V gene sequence: CDR1 SQVTM, CDR2 ANQGSEA. The CDR3 has 13 amino acids. CDR3 DNA sequence: TGCAGCGTTGAAGGAGGTGTGCGGAGCGGGCAGTACTTC. Its protein product is CSVEGGVRSGQYF.

This clonotype was picked up many times. The rearrangement links TRBV6-1 to TRBJ1-1; 7 bases agree with TRBD1. Germline V CDR1 and CDR2: MNHNS, SASEGT. This CDR3 has 15 residues. The trim removed 3 bases at V and 2 bases at J, leaving 6 bases unmatched. The CDR3 coding sequence is TGTGCCAGCAGTGATCAGGGGGGCCTCAACACTGAAGCTTTCTTT. Residues: CASSDQGGLNTEAFF.